A selection of T cell receptor beta chains follows, all from one sample in a study of blood T cells in healthy people across ages. One entry per CDR3 protein results from TCRdb running MiXCR on the 5' RACE reads. The sample consists of hundreds of thousands of distinct CDR3 sequences, about 56% of them appearing once. What was sequenced was blood. Every receptor here comes from a man between 35 and 55 years old in good health. CDR3s include the opening cysteine and the closing phenylalanine or tryptophan. A D gene is named only where the DNA matches it firmly. Not every row has a clone size; where given, it reads once, few, many or a size class.

v_gene	j_gene	d_gene	abundance	CDR3aa	CDR3nt
TRBV6-2/TRBV6-3	TRBJ1-2	.	few	CASSDPGRSNYGYTF	TGTGCCAGCAGTGACCCCGGACGCTCTAACTATGGCTACACCTTC
TRBV28	TRBJ1-6	.	.	CASSAPLAAYNSPLHF	TGTGCCAGCAGTGCCCCCCTGGCGGCTTACAATTCACCCCTCCACTTT
TRBV27	TRBJ2-5	.	.	CASISGGGETQYF	TGTGCCAGCATTTCCGGAGGGGGAGAGACCCAGTACTTC
TRBV7-6	TRBJ2-7	.	few	CASSLAGDNRVTVGHYEQYF	TGTGCCAGCAGCTTAGCAGGGGATAACAGGGTGACGGTGGGCCATTACGAGCAGTACTTC
TRBV12-3/TRBV12-4	TRBJ2-3	TRBD2	once	CASSGGGGYDTQYF	TGTGCCAGCAGTGGAGGCGGGGGTTACGATACGCAGTATTTT
TRBV12-3/TRBV12-4	TRBJ2-7	.	.	CASSSTRQSYEQYF	TGTGCCAGCAGCTCAACCCGACAGTCCTACGAGCAGTACTTC
TRBV12-3/TRBV12-4	TRBJ1-5	TRBD1	.	CASSLGRGLGQPQHF	TGTGCCAGCAGTTTAGGCAGGGGGCTTGGACAGCCCCAGCATTTT
TRBV7-2	TRBJ1-4	.	.	CASSLVGGGEKLFF	TGTGCCAGCAGCTTAGTAGGTGGTGGGGAAAAACTGTTTTTT
TRBV4-1	TRBJ1-2	.	.	CASSQPDSIYGYTF	TGCGCCAGCAGCCAACCGGACAGCATCTATGGCTACACCTTC
TRBV7-9	TRBJ2-6	.	.	CASSSDLPGANVLTF	TGTGCCAGCAGCTCGGACCTACCTGGGGCCAACGTCCTGACTTTC
TRBV24-1	TRBJ2-5	.	.	CATSGDGKETQYF	TGTGCCACCAGTGGGGACGGTAAAGAGACCCAGTACTTC
TRBV4-3	TRBJ2-3	.	many	CASSQAGRSQYF	TGCGCCAGCAGCCAGGCTGGGAGGTCGCAGTATTTT